This T cell receptor beta chain was retrieved from a study of memory CD4+ T cells and cytomegalovirus serostatus. Findings of the study overall: About 40% of the roughly 160 known CMV-associated TCRbeta sequences appeared in CD4+ memory.

The data were produced by immunoSEQ multiplex PCR, yet TCRdb's version contains in-frame clones alone and is incomplete. The sample yields approximately 40,000 clones, around 80% seen once. Single viable CD3+CD4+CD8-CD45RO+ cells were sorted as the memory CD4+ T cells. Total CD4+ T cells were enriched by CD4 positive selection. Germline CDR1 SNHLY, CDR2 FYNNEI. The CDR3 covers 16 residues. V lost 7 bases and J lost 3; bases outside the gene matches: 8. Remarks on this clone: Its antigen is as yet unknown.

The sequence came from an adult in good health and CMV-seronegative. The V gene is TRBV2, the J gene TRBJ1-6; 8 bases line up with TRBD1. The sample taken for sequencing was memory CD4+ T cells from blood. The CDR3 is CASIRDRMDYNSPLHF. The CDR3 DNA reads as TGTGCCAGCATTAGGGACAGGATGGACTATAATTCACCCCTCCACTTT.